This T cell receptor (beta chain) comes out of a study of T cell responses to AZD1222 COVID-19 vaccine. The study's findings and limits: Vaccine-related CD4 TCRs covered spike, predominating at 160-218 and 743-854. Only a handful of people who got AZD1222 tested seropositive at baseline. Unmutated variant regions reportedly attract nearly half of all spike-specific TCRs. Mostly white British, mostly female donors; authors suggested clonal diversity may be underestimated.

This clone is judged medium-sized. Its specificity is unknown. TCRdb's table, derived via immunoSEQ multiplex PCR, lists solely in-frame clones and lacks some. This sample has more than 80,000 clones, with roughly 87% found just once. CDR3 length: 15 amino acids. CDR1 MNHEY and CDR2 SVGEGT come from the germline V gene. V trimming: 4 bases; J trimming: 0 bases; junction bases outside the gene matches: 5. The genes are TRBV6-2 or TRBV6-3 and TRBJ2-7, with TRBD1 identical over 8 bases. The TCR was taken from an adult in good health. This specimen was peripheral blood, taken on day 0 of AZD1222 vaccination. The CDR3 DNA reads TGTGCCAGCAGTTCACGGACAGGGTCCTCCTACGAGCAGTACTTC. Translated: CASSSRTGSSYEQYF.